This T cell receptor (beta chain) is from a study of cytomegalovirus exposure and HLA in healthy donors. General study points: Earlier analysis looked at TCR beta V segments, and most were productive about 87% or about 30% of the time.

Remarks on this clone: Its matching antigen is unknown.

Germline V gene lookup returns CDR1 WSHSY and CDR2 SAAADI. The V end was cut by 2 bases, the J end by 5 bases, with 10 bases between. CDR3 size: 13 residues. The PCR made use of 60 Vbeta and 13 Jbeta primers. TCRdb's copy holds only in-frame clones and misses some; the assay was immunoSEQ multiplex PCR. The table includes 190,000 or so clones, 80% to 85% detected once. The material sequenced was PBMCs. This clonotype was sampled from a woman in her forties or fifties in good health and CMV-seropositive. The chain links TRBV10-2 to TRBJ2-7; unclear D gene. CDR3 sequence (DNA): TGCGCCAGCAGTGAGAGCAGGCTGAACGAGCAGTACTTC. Its translation is CASSESRLNEQYF.